The 15 T cell receptor beta chains reported below all come from one sample, sequenced in a study of T-cell memory formation after mild COVID-19. MiXCR, run by TCRdb on the 5' RACE reads, gives a single entry per CDR3 protein. This repertoire shows hundreds of thousands of distinct CDR3 sequences, approximately 7.6% found once; its top ten account for 22%. The material sequenced was PBMCs or a T cell subset sorted from them (not recorded which). The source is a man between 18 and 35 years old who had mild COVID-19 (a few samples of this study predate the infection). Cell type and time point are not known.

This clonotype occurred many times. The V gene is TRBV18, the J gene TRBJ2-3; D might be TRBD2 (7 bases). V was pared by 3 bases and J by 5 bases, with 18 bases between. Looked up from germline, CDR1 is KGHSH and CDR2 is LQKENI. This CDR3 region has 16 residues. CDR3 sequence (DNA): TGTGCCAGCTCACCGTCGGGGCGGGGGCCTCAAGATACGCAGTATTTT. This translates into CASSPSGRGPQDTQYF.

This rearrangement joins TRBV7-9 to TRBJ1-2; D call uncertain. Trimming removed 7 bases at V and 8 bases at J, with 17 bases between. Germline V gene lookup returns CDR1 SEHNR and CDR2 FQNEAQ (reference sequence). The length of the CDR3 is 13 residues. CDR3 residues: CASTLAGAEGYTF. The CDR3 DNA reads TGTGCCAGCACTCTAGCGGGAGCTGAAGGCTACACCTTC.

The rearrangement uses TRBV10-1 and TRBJ1-4, with D unresolved. V lost 3 bases and J lost 3, with 5 bases in between. This CDR3 has 13 amino acids. In germline, CDR1 is WNHNN, CDR2 SYGVQD (reference sequence). The CDR3 loop reads CASSEQPNEKLFF. The CDR3 DNA sequence: TGCGCCAGCAGTGAACAGCCTAATGAAAAACTGTTTTTT.

The chain links TRBV19 to TRBJ1-6; weak D call: TRBD1 (5 bases). This CDR3 comprises 14 residues. CDR1 LNHDA and CDR2 SQIVND come from the germline V gene (reference sequence). V was clipped by 7 bases and J by 4 bases, with 11 bases between them. CDR3 amino acids: CASNQGLYNSPLHF. In DNA form, the CDR3 reads TGTGCCAGTAACCAGGGACTGTATAATTCACCCCTCCACTTT.

CDR3 in amino acids: CASSVTVGDTEAFF. The CDR3 nucleotides read TGTGCCAGCAGCGTGACAGTCGGGGACACTGAAGCTTTCTTT. The chain couples TRBV6-5 to TRBJ1-1, with D tentatively TRBD1 (5 bases). V was clipped by 6 bases and J by 3 bases, with 14 bases between them. CDR3 length: 14 residues. CDR1 MNHEY and CDR2 SVGAGI come from the germline V gene.

V is TRBV12-3 or TRBV12-4 and J is TRBJ2-1, with TRBD1 matching over 7 bases. V shed 7 bases and J 8 bases; nucleotides not matched to a gene: 14. CDR3 length: 15 residues. The CDR3 sequence is CASNRQGVVSHEQFF. In nucleotides, the CDR3 is TGTGCCAGCAATCGACAGGGTGTGGTATCCCATGAGCAGTTCTTC.

The sample holds a few counts of this clonotype. The V and J genes are TRBV4-3 and TRBJ1-4; D is unresolved. The V end lost 0 bases, the J end lost 8 bases, and 13 bases lay between the germline ends. The CDR3 is made up of 15 amino acids. The germline V gene has CDR1 LGHNA and CDR2 YSLEER. In DNA, the CDR3 is TGCGCCAGCAGCCAAGATCCCACGACGGGGGAAAAACTGTTTTTT. Translation gives CASSQDPTTGEKLFF.

This clonotype was observed a few times. The DNA for the CDR3 is TGCAGTGCTAGATTGACAGGGAATCAGCCCCAGCATTTT. This translates into CSARLTGNQPQHF. The genes are TRBV20-1 and TRBJ1-5, with 7 bases identical to TRBD1. Germline V gives CDR1 DFQATT, CDR2 SNEGSKA (reference sequence). The V segment lost 2 bases and the J segment 4 bases; nucleotides outside the gene matches: 2. CDR3 length: 13 residues.

The chain recombines TRBV5-1 with TRBJ2-7; a weak D match, TRBD2 (6 bases). Germline V lookup: CDR1 SGHRS, CDR2 YFSETQ. The CDR3 spans 14 residues. V gave up 5 bases and J gave up 5 bases, with 17 bases separating them. The CDR3 bases are TGCGCCAGCAGACAGGCAGGGACTTCTCACGAGCAGTACTTC. Protein sequence: CASRQAGTSHEQYF.

The chain combines TRBV15 with TRBJ2-3, with D uncertain. The CDR3 runs to 17 residues. The germline V gene encodes CDR1 LNHNV and CDR2 YYDKDF (reference sequence). With 1 base removed from V and 0 bases from J, the gap between germline ends came to 14 bases. The CDR3, as DNA: TGTGCCACCAGCAGAGCCGGATCGTCGGCTAGCACAGATACGCAGTATTTT. Its protein is CATSRAGSSASTDTQYF.

The V and J genes are TRBV7-2 and TRBJ1-2; 8 bases agree with TRBD1. With 2 bases clipped from V and 3 bases from J, the junction kept 5 bases outside the gene matches. This CDR3 has 15 amino acids. Per germline, CDR1 SGHTA and CDR2 FQGNSA. CDR3 loop: CASSLPRGLYYGYTF. The CDR3 DNA follows: TGTGCCAGCAGCTTACCCAGGGGGCTCTACTATGGCTACACCTTC. The variable domain in full, completed from reference TRBV7-2 and TRBJ1-2, reads GAGVSQSPSNKVTEKGKDVELRCDPISGHTALYWYRQSLGQGLEFLIYFQGNSAPDKSGLPSDRFSAERTGGSVSTLTIQRTQQEDSAVYLCASSLPRGLYYGYTFGSGTRLTVV.

A remark on this clonotype: A much bigger clone sits one base away, suggesting this may be a read error. The chain has TRBV4-3 and TRBJ2-5; a possible D gene is TRBD2 (6 bases). Germline V gene sequence: CDR1 LGHNA, CDR2 YSLEER. This CDR3 comprises 17 residues. V lost 3 bases, J lost 8 bases, and 25 bases lay in between. CDR3 loop: CASSQRNLRRAGDTQYF. Written as DNA, the CDR3 is TGCGCCAGCAGCCAGCGGAACCTGCGGAGGGCAGGCGATACCCAGTACTTC.

This clonotype was detected many times. The chain links TRBV20-1 to TRBJ1-1, with D unresolved. Trimming pared 6 bases from V and 1 base from J, leaving 12 bases between. Looked up from germline, CDR1 is DFQATT and CDR2 is SNEGSKA (reference sequence). The CDR3 covers 13 residues. For the CDR3, the DNA is TGCAGTGCCCCCAGTGTGGCGAACACTGAAGCTTTCTTT. Its protein product is CSAPSVANTEAFF.

The rearrangement joins TRBV12-3 or TRBV12-4 to TRBJ2-5; D may match TRBD1 or TRBD2 (6 bases each). CDR3 size: 13 residues. Trimming removed 6 bases from V and 5 bases from J, with 13 bases in between. This CDR3 is CASSPGAVETQYF. CDR3 nucleotides: TGTGCCAGCAGCCCGGGGGCGGTTGAGACCCAGTACTTC.

This clonotype showed up just a few times. The chain has TRBV12-3 or TRBV12-4 and TRBJ1-1; 9 bases align to TRBD1. Trimming cost V 6 bases and J 0 bases; bases outside gene matches: 8. There are 16 residues in the CDR3. Here the CDR3 DNA reads TGTGCCAGCAGCACGGACAGGGGACTCTTGAACACTGAAGCTTTCTTT. Protein product: CASSTDRGLLNTEAFF.